This T cell receptor (beta chain) is drawn from a study of T cell clonotyping in hematopoietic cell transplantation. Study-wide results and caveats: Higher Inverse Simpson Index values in graft donor and pretransplant recipient predicted broader posttransplant TCR diversity. After transplant, recipient diversity fell while pathologically expanded clonotypes grew through day 180. Few recipient clonotypes overlapped donors; over 97% were de novo at given depth. CD4 and CD8 repertoire contributions could not be separated without sorting.

This clone came up once. Its target is not known. Measured with immunoSEQ multiplex PCR; TCRdb has only the in-frame clones, and not every one. The sample records around 7,000 clones, about nine tenths being singletons. This CDR3 spans 14 amino acids. V lost 4 bases to trimming and J lost 4 bases, with 14 bases between them. The germline gives CDR1 SGHRS, CDR2 YFSETQ. The material sequenced was PBMCs, taken 100 days after allogeneic stem cell transplant. The chain couples TRBV5-1 to TRBJ2-5, with D possibly TRBD2 on 6 matching bases. The receptor was isolated from a young adult male patient who had an allogeneic stem cell transplant from a related donor, so the T cells may come from the graft donor. Some clones in this sample may be carry-over from other donors' samples. The CDR3 nucleotides read TGCGCCAGCAGCCCGGGACTCGACGGAGAGACCCAGTACTTC. It specifies CASSPGLDGETQYF.